The present T cell receptor beta chain was sequenced within a study of CD8 T cells in ankylosing spondylitis. Points from the study as a whole: Seemingly characteristic of ankylosing spondylitis blood was a TCR beta motif consisting of under 10 highly homologous variants. Disease-linked clones were CD8+ and relatively rare in peripheral blood. In ankylosing spondylitis patients, matched synovial fluid reportedly showed significant enrichment of disease-linked clones.

This clonotype was counted a few times. The target antigen is unknown. Quantitative molecular-barcoded 5'-RACE generated the TCR beta libraries. One entry per CDR3 protein, called by TCRdb with MiXCR from the 5' RACE reads. Of roughly 30,000 distinct CDR3 sequences in the sample, under 40% are singletons; the top ten hold 45%. Germline V lookup: CDR1 SNHLY, CDR2 FYNNEI. CDR3 length: 16 amino acids. The germline V and J ends were trimmed by 1 base and 4 bases, with 17 bases remaining between them. Specimen: synovial fluid, either unsorted or a sorted T cell fraction (not recorded which). This TCR was recovered from a male donor with ankylosing spondylitis. This sequence joins TRBV2 and TRBJ2-7; possibly TRBD1 for D (6 bases). CDR3 bases: TGTGCCAGCAGTGAAGGCAGCTTGGGGGCGCGGTACGAGCAGTACTTC. Translating it yields CASSEGSLGARYEQYF.